The entry below gives a single T cell receptor beta chain sequence along with its context. The sample comes from a study of patients and donors after allogeneic stem cell transplantation. TCRdb recomputed calls from the RT-PCR reads with MiXCR, one row per CDR3 protein. Here the sample spans about 110,000 distinct CDR3 sequences, 35% being singletons. The V end was cut by 2 bases, the J end by 2 bases, with 22 bases between. The CDR3 contains 18 residues. Germline V CDR1 and CDR2: LGHNA, YSLEER. The chain couples TRBV4-3 to TRBJ2-7; TRBD2 might be the D (5 bases). Material: blood, either unsorted or a sorted T cell fraction (not recorded which). The receptor was derived from a human donor who was either an allogeneic HSCT recipient or a stem cell or donor lymphocyte infusion donor (not recorded which). It is not recorded whose cells these are; they may come from a transplant donor. The CDR3 is CASSQQRETQTWAYEQYF. DNA of the CDR3: TGCGCCAGCAGCCAACAACGGGAAACACAAACTTGGGCCTACGAGCAGTACTTC.